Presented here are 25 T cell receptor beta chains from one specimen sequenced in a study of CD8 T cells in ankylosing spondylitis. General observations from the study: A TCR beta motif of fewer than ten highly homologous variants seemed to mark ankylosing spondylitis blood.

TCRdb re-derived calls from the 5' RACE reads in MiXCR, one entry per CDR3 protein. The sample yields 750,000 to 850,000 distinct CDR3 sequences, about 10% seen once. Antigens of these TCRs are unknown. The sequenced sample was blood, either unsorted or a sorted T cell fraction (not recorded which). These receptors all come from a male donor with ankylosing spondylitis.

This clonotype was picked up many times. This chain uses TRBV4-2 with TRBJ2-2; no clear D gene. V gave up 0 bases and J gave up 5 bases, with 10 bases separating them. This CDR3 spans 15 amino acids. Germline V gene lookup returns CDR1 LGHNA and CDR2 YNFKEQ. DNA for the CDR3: TGTGCCAGCAGCCAAGACCTTTCATGGACCGGGGAGCTGTTTTTT. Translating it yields CASSQDLSWTGELFF.

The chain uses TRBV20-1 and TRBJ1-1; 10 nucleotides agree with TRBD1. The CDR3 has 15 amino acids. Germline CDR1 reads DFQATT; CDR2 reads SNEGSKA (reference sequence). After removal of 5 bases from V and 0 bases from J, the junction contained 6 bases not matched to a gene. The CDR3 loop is CSAGTGVELNTEAFF. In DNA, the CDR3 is TGCAGTGCTGGGACAGGGGTCGAACTGAACACTGAAGCTTTCTTT.

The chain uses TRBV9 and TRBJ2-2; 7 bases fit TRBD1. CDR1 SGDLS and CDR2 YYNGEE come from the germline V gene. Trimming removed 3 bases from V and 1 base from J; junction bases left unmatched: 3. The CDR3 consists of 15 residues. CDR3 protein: CASSAGQMNTGELFF. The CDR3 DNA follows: TGTGCCAGCAGCGCGGGACAGATGAACACCGGGGAGCTGTTTTTT.

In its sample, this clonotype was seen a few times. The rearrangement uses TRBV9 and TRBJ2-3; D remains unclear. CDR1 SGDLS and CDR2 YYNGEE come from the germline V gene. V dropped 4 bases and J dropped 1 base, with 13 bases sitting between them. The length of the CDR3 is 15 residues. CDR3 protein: CASSPLSGGTDTQYF. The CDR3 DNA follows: TGTGCCAGCAGCCCTTTGTCAGGAGGCACAGATACGCAGTATTTT.

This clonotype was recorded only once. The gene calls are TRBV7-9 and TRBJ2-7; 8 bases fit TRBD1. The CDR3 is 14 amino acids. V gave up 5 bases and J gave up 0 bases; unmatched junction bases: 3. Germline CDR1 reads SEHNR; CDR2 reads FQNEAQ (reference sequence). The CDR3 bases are TGTGCCAGCAGCGCCCAGGGGGCCTCCTACGAGCAGTACTTC. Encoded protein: CASSAQGASYEQYF.

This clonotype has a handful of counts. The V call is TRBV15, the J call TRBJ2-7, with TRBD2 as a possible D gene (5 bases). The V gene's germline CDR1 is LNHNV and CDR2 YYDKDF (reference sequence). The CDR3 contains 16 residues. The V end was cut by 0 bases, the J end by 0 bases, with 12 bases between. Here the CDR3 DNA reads TGTGCCACCAGCAGAGAGCCCGGACTGTTCTCCTACGAGCAGTACTTC. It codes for CATSREPGLFSYEQYF.

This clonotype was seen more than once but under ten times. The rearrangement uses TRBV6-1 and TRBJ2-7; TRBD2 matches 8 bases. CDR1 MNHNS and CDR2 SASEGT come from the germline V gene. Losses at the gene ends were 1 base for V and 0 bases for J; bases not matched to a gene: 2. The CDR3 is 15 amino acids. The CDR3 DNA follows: TGTGCCAGCAGTGAAGAAGCGGGAGACTCCTACGAGCAGTACTTC. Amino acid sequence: CASSEEAGDSYEQYF.

CDR3 coding DNA: TGTGCTAGTGGTGAACAGGTAGGCACTGAAGCTTTCTTT. This codes for CASGEQVGTEAFF. The V call is TRBV12-5, the J call TRBJ1-1, with a tentative D call TRBD1 (5 bases). Germline loops: CDR1 LGHNT, CDR2 FRNRAP. The CDR3 contains 13 residues. V lost 5 bases and J 4 bases, leaving 11 bases between the germline ends.

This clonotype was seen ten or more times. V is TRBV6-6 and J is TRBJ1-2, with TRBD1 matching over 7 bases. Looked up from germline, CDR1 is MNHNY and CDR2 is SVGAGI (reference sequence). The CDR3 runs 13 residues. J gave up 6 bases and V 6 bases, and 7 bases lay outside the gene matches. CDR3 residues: CASSLQGLDGYTF. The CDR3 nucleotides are TGTGCCAGCAGCCTACAGGGGTTAGATGGCTACACCTTC.

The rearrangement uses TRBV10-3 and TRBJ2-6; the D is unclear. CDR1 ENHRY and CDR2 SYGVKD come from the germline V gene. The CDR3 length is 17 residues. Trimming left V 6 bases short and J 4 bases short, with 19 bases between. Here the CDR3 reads CAISRTGAPAGANVLTF. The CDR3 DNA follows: TGTGCCATCAGCCGGACGGGTGCTCCGGCCGGGGCCAACGTCCTGACTTTC.

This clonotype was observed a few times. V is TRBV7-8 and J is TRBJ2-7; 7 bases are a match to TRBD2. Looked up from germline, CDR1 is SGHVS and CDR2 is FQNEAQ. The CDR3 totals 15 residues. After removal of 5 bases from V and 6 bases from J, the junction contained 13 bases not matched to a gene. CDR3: CASSPFRTSLAEQYF. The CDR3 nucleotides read TGTGCCAGCAGCCCATTCCGGACTAGTTTAGCCGAGCAGTACTTC.

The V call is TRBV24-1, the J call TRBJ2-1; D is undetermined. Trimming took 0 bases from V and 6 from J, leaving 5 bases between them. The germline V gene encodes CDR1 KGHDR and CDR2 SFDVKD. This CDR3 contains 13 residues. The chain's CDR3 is CATSDLLVNEQFF. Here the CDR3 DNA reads TGTGCCACCAGTGATTTGCTCGTCAATGAGCAGTTCTTC.

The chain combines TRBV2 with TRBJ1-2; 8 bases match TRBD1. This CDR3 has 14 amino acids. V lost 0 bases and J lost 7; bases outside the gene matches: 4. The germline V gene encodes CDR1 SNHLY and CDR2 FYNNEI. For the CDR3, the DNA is TGTGCCAGCAGTGAAGCGTCCAGGGGGCCTGGCTACACCTTC. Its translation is CASSEASRGPGYTF.

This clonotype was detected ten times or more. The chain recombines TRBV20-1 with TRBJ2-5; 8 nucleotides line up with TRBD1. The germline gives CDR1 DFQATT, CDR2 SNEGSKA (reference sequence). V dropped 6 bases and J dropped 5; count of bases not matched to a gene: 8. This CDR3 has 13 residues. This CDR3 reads CSATRTGTETQYF. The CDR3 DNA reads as TGCAGTGCCACCAGGACAGGGACGGAGACCCAGTACTTC.

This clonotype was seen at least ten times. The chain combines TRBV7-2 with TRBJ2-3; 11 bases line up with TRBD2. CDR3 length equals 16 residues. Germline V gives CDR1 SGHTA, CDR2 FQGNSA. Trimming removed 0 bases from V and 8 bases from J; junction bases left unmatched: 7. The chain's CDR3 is CASSLALAGGSGTQYF. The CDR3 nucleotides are TGTGCCAGCAGCTTAGCCTTAGCGGGGGGGTCTGGTACGCAGTATTTT.

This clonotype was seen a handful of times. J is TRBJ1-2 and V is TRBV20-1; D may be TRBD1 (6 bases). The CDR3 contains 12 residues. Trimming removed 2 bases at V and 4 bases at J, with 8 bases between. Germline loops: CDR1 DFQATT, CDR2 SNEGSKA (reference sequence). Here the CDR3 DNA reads TGCAGTGCTAGACAGGGGACCTATGGCTACACCTTC. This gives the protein CSARQGTYGYTF.

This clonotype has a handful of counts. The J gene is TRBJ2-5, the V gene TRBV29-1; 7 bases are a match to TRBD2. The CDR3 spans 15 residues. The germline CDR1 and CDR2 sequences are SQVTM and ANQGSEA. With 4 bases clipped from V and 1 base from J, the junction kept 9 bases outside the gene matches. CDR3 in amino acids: CSVAGERGSQETQYF. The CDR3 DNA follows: TGCAGCGTTGCAGGCGAGCGGGGCTCCCAAGAGACCCAGTACTTC.

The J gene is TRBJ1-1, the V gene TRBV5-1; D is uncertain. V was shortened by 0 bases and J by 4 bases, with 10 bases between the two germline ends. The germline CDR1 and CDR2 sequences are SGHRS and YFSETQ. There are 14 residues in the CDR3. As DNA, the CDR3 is TGCGCCAGCAGCTTGGGGGGTTTTGCCACTGAAGCTTTCTTT. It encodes CASSLGGFATEAFF.

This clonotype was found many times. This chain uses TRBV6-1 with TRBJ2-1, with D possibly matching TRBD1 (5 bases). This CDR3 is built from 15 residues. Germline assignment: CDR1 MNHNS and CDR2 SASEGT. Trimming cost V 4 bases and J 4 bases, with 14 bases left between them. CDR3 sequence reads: CASSVQARTYNEQFF. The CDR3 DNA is TGTGCCAGCAGTGTACAGGCTAGAACGTACAATGAGCAGTTCTTC.

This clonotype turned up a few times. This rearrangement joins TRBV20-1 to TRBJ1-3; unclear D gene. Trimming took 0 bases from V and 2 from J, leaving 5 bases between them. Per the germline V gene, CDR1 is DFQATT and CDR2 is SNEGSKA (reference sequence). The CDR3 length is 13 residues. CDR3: CSAREVAGNTIYF. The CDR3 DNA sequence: TGCAGTGCTAGAGAGGTAGCTGGAAACACCATATATTTT.

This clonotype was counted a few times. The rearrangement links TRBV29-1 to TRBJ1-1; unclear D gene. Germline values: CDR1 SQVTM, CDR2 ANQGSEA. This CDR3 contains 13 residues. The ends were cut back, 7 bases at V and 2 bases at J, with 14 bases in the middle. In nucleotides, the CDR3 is TGCAGCGCCCTTTATCAACTCAACACTGAAGCTTTCTTT. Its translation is CSALYQLNTEAFF.

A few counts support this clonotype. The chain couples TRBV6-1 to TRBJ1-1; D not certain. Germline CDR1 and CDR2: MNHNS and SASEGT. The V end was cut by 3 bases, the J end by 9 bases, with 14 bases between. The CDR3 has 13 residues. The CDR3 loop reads CASSEGGRPKAFF. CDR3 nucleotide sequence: TGTGCCAGCAGTGAGGGCGGGAGACCTAAAGCTTTCTTT.

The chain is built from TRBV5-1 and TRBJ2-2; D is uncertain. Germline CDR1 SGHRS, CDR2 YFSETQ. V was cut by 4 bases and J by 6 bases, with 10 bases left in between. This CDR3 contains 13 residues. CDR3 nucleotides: TGCGCCAGCAGCCGGCTAGGGCCCGGGGAGCTGTTTTTT. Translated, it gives CASSRLGPGELFF. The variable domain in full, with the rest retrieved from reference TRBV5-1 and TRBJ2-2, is KAGVTQTPRYLIKTRGQQVTLSCSPISGHRSVSWYQQTPGQGLQFLFEYFSETQRNKGNFPGRFSGRQFSNSRSEMNVSTLELGDSALYLCASSRLGPGELFFGEGSRLTVL.

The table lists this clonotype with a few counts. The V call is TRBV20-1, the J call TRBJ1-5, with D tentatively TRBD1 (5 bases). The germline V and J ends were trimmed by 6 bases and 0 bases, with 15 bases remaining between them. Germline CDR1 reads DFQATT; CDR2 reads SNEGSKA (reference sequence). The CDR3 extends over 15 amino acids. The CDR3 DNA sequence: TGCAGTGCACCGCGGGGGTCCCTTAGCAATCAGCCCCAGCATTTT. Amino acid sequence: CSAPRGSLSNQPQHF.

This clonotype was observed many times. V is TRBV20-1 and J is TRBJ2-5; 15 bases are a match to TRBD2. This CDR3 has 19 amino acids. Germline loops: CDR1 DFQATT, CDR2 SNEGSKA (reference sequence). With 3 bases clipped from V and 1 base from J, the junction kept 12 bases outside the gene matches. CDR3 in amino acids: CSASPILGTSGGPQETQYF. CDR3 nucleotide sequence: TGCAGTGCTAGTCCTATTCTCGGGACTAGCGGGGGGCCCCAAGAGACCCAGTACTTC.